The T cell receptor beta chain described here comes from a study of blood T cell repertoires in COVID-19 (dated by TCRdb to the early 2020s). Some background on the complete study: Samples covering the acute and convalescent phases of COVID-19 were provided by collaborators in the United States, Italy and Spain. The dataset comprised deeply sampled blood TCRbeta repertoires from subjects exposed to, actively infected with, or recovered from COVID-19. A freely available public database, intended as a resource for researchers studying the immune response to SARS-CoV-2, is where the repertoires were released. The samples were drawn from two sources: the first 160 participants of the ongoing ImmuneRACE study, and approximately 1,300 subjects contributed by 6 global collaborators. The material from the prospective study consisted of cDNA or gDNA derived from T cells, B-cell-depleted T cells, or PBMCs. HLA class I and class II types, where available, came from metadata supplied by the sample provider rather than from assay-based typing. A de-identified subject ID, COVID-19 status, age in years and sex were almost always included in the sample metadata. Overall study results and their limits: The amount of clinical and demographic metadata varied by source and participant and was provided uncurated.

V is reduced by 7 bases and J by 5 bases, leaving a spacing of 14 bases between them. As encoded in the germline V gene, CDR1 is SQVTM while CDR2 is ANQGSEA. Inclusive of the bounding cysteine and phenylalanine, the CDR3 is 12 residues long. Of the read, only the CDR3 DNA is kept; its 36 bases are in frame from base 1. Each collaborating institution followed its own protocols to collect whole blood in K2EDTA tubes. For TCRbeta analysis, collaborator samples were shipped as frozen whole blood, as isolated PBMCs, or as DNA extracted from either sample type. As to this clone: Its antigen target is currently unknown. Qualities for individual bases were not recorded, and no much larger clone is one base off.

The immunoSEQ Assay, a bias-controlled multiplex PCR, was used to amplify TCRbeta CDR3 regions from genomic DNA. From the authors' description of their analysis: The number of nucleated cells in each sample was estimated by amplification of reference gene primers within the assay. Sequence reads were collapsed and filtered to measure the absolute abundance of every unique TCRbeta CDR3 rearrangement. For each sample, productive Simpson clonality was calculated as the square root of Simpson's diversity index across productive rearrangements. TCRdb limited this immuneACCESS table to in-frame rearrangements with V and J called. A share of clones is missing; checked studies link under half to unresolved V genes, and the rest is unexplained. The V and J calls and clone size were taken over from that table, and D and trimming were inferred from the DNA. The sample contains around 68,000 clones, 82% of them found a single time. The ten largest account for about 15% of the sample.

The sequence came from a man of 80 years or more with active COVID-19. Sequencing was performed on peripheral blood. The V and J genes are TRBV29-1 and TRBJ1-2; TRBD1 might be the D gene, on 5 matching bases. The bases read TGCAGCGGCACGACAGTTTCTTATGGCTACACCTTC. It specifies CSGTTVSYGYTF.